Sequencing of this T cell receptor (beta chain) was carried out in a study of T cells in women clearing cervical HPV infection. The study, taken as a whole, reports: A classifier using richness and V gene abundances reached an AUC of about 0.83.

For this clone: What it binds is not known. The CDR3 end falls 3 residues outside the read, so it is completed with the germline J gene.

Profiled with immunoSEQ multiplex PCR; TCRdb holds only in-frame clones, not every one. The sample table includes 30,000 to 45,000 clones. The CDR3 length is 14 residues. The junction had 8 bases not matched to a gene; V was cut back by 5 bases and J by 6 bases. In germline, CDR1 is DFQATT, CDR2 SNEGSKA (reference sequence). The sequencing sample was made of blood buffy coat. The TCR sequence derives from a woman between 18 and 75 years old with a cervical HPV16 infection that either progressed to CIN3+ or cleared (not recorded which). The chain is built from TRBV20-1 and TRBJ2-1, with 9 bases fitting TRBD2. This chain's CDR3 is CSARPASGINEQFF. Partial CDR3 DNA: TGCAGTGCTCGACCGGCTAGCGGGATCAATGAG.